Listed below are T cell receptor beta chains from one sample, sequenced in a study of CD8 T cells in Susac syndrome. TCRdb reprocessed the immunoSEQ multiplex PCR reads via MiXCR and lists one record per CDR3 protein. The profile shows 75,000 to 95,000 distinct CDR3 sequences, 93% of them singletons. The sequencing input was CD8+ T cells from PBMCs. Receptors originate from a human donor with Susac syndrome. Both conserved end residues are part of each CDR3. D genes are given only for firm matches. Rows give clone size only sometimes, using once, few, many, or a class for an expanded clone.

cdr3_length d_call clone_size j_call v_call cdr3_aa cdr3_nt
14 NA NA TRBJ1-2 TRBV20-1 CSASEESVPYGYTF TGCAGTGCTAGTGAGGAGTCCGTCCCCTATGGCTACACCTTC
16 TRBD2 NA TRBJ2-7 TRBV28 CASSFTGLAWTYEQYF TGTGCCAGCAGCTTTACCGGACTAGCGTGGACCTACGAGCAGTACTTC
15 TRBD2 NA TRBJ2-5 TRBV20-1 CSARSPGLAKGTQYF TGCAGTGCTAGATCCCCGGGACTAGCGAAGGGGACCCAGTACTTC
17 TRBD1 NA TRBJ2-2 TRBV5-1 CASSLVSQGANTGELFF TGCGCCAGCAGCTTGGTCAGCCAGGGGGCGAACACCGGGGAGCTGTTTTTT
16 TRBD2 NA TRBJ2-5 TRBV7-6 CASSFRLAGGSGTQYF TGTGCCAGCAGCTTTCGACTAGCGGGGGGGTCGGGGACCCAGTACTTC
15 TRBD1 NA TRBJ2-5 TRBV9 CASSANRGVRETQYF TGTGCCAGCAGCGCCAACAGGGGGGTGAGGGAGACCCAGTACTTC
15 NA NA TRBJ2-1 TRBV12-3/TRBV12-4 CASSLLIASYNEQFF TGTGCCAGCAGTTTATTGATCGCTTCCTACAATGAGCAGTTCTTC
16 NA NA TRBJ2-3 TRBV7-3 CASSQSPLEGADTQYF TGTGCCAGCAGCCAAAGCCCCCTTGAAGGGGCAGATACGCAGTATTTT
12 NA NA TRBJ1-3 TRBV30 CAWSVGGNTIYF TGTGCCTGGAGTGTAGGTGGAAACACCATATATTTT
14 TRBD2 NA TRBJ2-7 TRBV3-1 CASSQEGEGSEQYF TGTGCCAGCAGCCAAGAAGGGGAGGGAAGCGAGCAGTACTTC
15 NA NA TRBJ2-1 TRBV28 CASSLSAGKGNEQFF TGTGCCAGCAGTTTATCGGCGGGAAAAGGTAATGAGCAGTTCTTC
13 NA NA TRBJ2-3 TRBV6-1 CASSNLPADTQYF TGTGCCAGCAGCAACCTTCCCGCAGATACGCAGTATTTT
16 TRBD2 once TRBJ2-3 TRBV9 CASSAIAGEPTDTQYF TGTGCCAGCAGCGCCATAGCGGGAGAGCCCACAGATACGCAGTATTTT